This TCR beta chain comes out of a study of beta chain features in type 1 diabetes. Across the whole study: Across every sample, around 98 million sorted cells were examined in total. The study, taken as a whole, reports: Patients showed naive, central memory and Treg TCRB repertoires that appeared more similar than those of healthy donors. Whatever favoring of shorter templates PCR might show would apply equally to patients and controls.

Expressed TCRB transcripts were sequenced, since all the RNA that had been isolated was reverse transcribed. Libraries were prepared by immunoSEQ multiplex PCR; TCRdb keeps only in-frame clonotypes and omits some of them. The repertoire consists of around 330,000 clones, with 11% occurring once and the leading ten covering around 0.015%. CD45RO/CCR7/CD25/CD127/CD95/CD27 sorting isolated CD4+ naive, central memory, regulatory and stem cell-like memory cells. This clone has only a few counts. Its antigen is currently unknown. The source is a woman aged 25 to 39 in good health. The specimen sequenced was naive CD4+ T cells from blood.

CDR3 amino acids: CASSSGGTSQETQYF. The CDR3 DNA sequence: TGCGCCAGCAGCTCCGGTGGGACAAGCCAAGAGACCCAGTACTTC. This chain connects TRBV5-1 to TRBJ2-5; possible D gene TRBD1, 6 bases. Per the germline V gene, CDR1 is SGHRS and CDR2 is YFSETQ. The CDR3 is 15 amino acids. Trimming took 3 bases from V and 1 from J, leaving 13 bases between them.